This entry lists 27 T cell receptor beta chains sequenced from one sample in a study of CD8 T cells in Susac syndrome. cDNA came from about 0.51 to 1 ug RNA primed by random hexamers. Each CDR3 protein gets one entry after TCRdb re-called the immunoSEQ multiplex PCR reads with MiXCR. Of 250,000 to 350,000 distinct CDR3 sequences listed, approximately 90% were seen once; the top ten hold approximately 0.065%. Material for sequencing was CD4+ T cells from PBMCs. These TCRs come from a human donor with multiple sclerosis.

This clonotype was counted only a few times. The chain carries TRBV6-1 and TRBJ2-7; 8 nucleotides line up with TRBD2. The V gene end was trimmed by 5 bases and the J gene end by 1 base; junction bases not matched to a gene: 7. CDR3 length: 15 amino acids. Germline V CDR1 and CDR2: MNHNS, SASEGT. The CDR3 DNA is TGTGCCAGCAGTATCACAGGGACTAGGTCCTACGAGCAGTACTTC. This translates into CASSITGTRSYEQYF.

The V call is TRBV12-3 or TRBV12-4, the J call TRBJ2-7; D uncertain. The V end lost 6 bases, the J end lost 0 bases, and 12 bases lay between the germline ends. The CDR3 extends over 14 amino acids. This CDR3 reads CASSQNTGSYEQYF. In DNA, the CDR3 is TGTGCCAGCAGCCAGAATACCGGCTCCTACGAGCAGTACTTC.

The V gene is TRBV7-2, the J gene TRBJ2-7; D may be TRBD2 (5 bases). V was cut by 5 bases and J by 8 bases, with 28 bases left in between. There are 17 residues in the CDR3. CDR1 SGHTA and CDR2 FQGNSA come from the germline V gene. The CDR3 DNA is TGTGCCAGCAGCCGCTGGGGAGCGGCCGGGGTACGAGGCAAGCAGTACTTC. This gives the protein CASSRWGAAGVRGKQYF.

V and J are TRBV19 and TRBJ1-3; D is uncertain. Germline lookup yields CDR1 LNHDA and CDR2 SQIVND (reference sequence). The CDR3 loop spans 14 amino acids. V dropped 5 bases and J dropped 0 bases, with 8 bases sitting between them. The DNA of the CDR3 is TGTGCCAGTAGTCTCCGGGACTCTGGAAACACCATATATTTT. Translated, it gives CASSLRDSGNTIYF.

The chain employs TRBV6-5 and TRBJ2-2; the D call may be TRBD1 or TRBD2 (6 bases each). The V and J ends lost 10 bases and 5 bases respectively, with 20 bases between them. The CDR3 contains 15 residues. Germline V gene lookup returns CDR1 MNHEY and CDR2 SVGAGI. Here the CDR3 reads CATSRPGARTGELFF. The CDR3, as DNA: TGTGCCACCTCGCGTCCGGGGGCGAGGACCGGGGAGCTGTTTTTT.

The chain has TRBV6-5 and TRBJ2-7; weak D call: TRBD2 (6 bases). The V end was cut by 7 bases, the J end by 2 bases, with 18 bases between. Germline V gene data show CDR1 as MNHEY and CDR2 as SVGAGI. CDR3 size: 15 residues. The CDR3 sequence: CASTGRSTGAYEQYF. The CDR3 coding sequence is TGTGCCAGCACCGGCCGATCAACGGGGGCCTACGAGCAGTACTTC.

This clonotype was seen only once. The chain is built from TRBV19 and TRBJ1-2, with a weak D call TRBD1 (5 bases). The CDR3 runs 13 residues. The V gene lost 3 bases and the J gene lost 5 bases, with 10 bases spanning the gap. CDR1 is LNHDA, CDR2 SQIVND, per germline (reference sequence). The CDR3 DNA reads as TGTGCCAGTAGTATTTCCAGGGATTATGGCTACACCTTC. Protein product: CASSISRDYGYTF. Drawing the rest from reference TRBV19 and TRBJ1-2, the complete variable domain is DGGITQSPKYLFRKEGQNVTLSCEQNLNHDAMYWYRQDPGQGLRLIYYSQIVNDFQKGDIAEGYSVSREKKESFPLTVTSAQKNPTAFYLCASSISRDYGYTFGSGTRLTVV.

CDR3 loop: CASSLPGTGYTGELFF. For the CDR3, the DNA is TGTGCCAGTAGTCTCCCGGGAACAGGGTACACCGGGGAGCTGTTTTTT. The rearrangement uses TRBV19 and TRBJ2-2, with TRBD1 as a possible D gene (6 bases). The CDR3 is made up of 16 amino acids. V lost 5 bases and J lost 3, with 16 bases in between. The V gene's germline CDR1 is LNHDA and CDR2 SQIVND (reference sequence).

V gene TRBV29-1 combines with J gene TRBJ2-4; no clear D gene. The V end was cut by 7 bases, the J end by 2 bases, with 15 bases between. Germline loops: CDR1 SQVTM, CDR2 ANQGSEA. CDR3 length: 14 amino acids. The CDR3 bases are TGCAGCGCCGTACCCACCAGGACCAAAAACATTCAGTACTTC. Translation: CSAVPTRTKNIQYF.

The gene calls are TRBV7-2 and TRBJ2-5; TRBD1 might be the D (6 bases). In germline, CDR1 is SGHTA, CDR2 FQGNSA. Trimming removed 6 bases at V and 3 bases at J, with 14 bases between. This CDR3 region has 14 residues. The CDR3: CASRKVNREETQYF. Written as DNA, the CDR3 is TGTGCCAGCAGAAAGGTTAACAGGGAAGAGACCCAGTACTTC.

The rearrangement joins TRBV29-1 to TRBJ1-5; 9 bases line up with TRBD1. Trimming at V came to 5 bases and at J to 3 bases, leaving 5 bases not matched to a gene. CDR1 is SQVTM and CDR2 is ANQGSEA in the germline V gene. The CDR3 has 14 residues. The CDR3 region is CSVKGQGYNQPQHF. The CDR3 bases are TGCAGCGTTAAGGGACAGGGTTACAATCAGCCCCAGCATTTT.

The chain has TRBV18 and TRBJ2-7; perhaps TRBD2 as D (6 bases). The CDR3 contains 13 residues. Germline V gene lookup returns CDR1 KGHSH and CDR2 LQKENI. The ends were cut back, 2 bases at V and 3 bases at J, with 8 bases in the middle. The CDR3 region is CASSPGEVYEQYF. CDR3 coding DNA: TGTGCCAGCTCACCAGGGGAGGTCTACGAGCAGTACTTC.

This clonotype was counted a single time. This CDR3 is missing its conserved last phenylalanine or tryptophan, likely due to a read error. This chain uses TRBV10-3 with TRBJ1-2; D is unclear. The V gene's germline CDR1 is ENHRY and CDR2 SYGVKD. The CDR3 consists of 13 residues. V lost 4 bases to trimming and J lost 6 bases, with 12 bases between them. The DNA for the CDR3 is TGTGCCATCAGTGGATTGAGGGAACATGGCTACACCCTC. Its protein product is CAISGLREHGYTL.

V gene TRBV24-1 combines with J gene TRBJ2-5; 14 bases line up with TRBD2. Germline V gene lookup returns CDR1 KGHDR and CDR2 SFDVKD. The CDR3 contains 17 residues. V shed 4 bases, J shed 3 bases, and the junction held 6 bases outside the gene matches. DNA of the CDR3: TGTGCCACCAGTGACGCCGGGACTAGCGGGGGTAAAGAGACCCAGTACTTC. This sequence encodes CATSDAGTSGGKETQYF.

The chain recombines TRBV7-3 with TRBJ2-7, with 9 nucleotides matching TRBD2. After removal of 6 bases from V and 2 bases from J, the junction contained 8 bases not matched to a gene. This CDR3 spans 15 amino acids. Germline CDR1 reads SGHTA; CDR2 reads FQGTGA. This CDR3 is CASRSGASGAYEQYF. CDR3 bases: TGTGCCAGCAGATCGGGGGCTAGCGGGGCCTACGAGCAGTACTTC.

The CDR3 nucleotides read TGTGCCAGCAGCTTAGCTCAGGACACTGAAGCTTTCTTT. It encodes CASSLAQDTEAFF. The J gene is TRBJ1-1, the V gene TRBV11-1; D not certain. The CDR3 runs 13 residues. Deletions cut 0 bases from V and 3 bases from J, with 5 bases between. The germline gives CDR1 SGHAT, CDR2 FQDESV (reference sequence).

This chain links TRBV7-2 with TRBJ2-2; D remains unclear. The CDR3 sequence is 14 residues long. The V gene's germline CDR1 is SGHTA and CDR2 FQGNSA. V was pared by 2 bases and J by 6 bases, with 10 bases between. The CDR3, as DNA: TGTGCCAGCAGCTTACCAGAGAGAGCCGGGGAGCTGTTTTTT. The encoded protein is CASSLPERAGELFF.

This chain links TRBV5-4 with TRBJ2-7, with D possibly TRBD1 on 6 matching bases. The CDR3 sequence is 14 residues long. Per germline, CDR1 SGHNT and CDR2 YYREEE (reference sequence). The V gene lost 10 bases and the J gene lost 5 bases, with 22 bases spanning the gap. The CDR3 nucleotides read TGTGCCTTGGACCCCTACAGGGTACGCCACGAGCAGTACTTC. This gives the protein CALDPYRVRHEQYF.

CDR3 bases: TGCGCCAGCAGCCACCGGGACTATAAAAACATTCAGTACTTC. This encodes CASSHRDYKNIQYF. The chain carries TRBV4-1 and TRBJ2-4; 7 bases line up with TRBD2. CDR1 MGHRA and CDR2 YSYEKL come from the germline V gene. J gave up 4 bases and V 3 bases, and 3 bases lay outside the gene matches. CDR3 length: 14 amino acids.

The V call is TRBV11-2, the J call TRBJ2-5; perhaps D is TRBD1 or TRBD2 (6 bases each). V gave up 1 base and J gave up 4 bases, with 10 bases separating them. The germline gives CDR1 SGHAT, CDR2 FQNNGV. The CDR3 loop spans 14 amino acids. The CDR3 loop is CASSLVRGAETQYF. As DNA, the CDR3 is TGTGCCAGCAGCTTAGTAAGGGGGGCAGAGACCCAGTACTTC.

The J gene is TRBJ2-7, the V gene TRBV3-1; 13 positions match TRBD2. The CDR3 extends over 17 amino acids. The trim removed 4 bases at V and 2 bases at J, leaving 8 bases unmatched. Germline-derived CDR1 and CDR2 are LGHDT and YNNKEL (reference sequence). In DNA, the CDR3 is TGTGCCAGCAGCCTAGGGACTAGCGGGGCCGTGGCCTACGAGCAGTACTTC. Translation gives CASSLGTSGAVAYEQYF.

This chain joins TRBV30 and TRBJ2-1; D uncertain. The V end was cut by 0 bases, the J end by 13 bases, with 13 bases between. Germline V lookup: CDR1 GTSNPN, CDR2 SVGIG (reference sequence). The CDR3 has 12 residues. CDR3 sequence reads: CAWSVSPGSQFF. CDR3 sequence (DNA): TGTGCCTGGAGTGTATCGCCGGGTAGCCAGTTCTTC.

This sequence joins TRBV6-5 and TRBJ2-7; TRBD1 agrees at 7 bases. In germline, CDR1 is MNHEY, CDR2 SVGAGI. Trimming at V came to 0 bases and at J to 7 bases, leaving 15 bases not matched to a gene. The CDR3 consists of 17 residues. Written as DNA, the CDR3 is TGTGCCAGCAGTTACTCGACCTGGACAGGTTCGGGTCTGGAGCAGTACTTC. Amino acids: CASSYSTWTGSGLEQYF.

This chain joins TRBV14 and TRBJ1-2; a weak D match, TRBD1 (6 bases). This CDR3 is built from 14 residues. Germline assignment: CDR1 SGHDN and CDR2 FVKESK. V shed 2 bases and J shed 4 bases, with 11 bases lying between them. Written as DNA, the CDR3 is TGTGCCAGCAGCCAAACCAGGGGTGGCTATGGCTACACCTTC. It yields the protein CASSQTRGGYGYTF.

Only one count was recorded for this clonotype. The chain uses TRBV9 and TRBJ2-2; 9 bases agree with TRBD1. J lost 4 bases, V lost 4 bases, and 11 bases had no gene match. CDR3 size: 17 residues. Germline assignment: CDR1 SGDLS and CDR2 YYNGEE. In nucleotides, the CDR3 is TGTGCCAGCAGCCTGACACAGGGGGCCCCTGCCACCGGGGAGCTGTTTTTT. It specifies CASSLTQGAPATGELFF.

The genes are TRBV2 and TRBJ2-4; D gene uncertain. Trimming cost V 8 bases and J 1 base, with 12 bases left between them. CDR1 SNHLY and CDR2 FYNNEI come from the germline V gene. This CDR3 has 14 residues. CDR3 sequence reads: CASEAIVAKNIQYF. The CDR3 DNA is TGTGCCAGCGAAGCCATCGTGGCCAAAAACATTCAGTACTTC. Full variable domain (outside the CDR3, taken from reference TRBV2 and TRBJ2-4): EPEVTQTPSHQVTQMGQEVILRCVPISNHLYFYWYRQILGQKVEFLVSFYNNEISEKSEIFDDQFSVERPDGSNFTLKIRSTKLEDSAMYFCASEAIVAKNIQYFGAGTRLSVL.

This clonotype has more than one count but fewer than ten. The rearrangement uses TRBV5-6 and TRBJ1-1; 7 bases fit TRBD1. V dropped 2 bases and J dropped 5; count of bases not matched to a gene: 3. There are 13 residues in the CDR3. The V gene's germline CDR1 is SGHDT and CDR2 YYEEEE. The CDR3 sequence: CASSLQGTTEAFF. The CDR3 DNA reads TGTGCCAGCAGCTTACAGGGGACGACTGAAGCTTTCTTT.